The T cell receptor beta chain under discussion was sequenced for a study of blood T cell repertoires in COVID-19. Germline V lookup: CDR1 LNHNV, CDR2 YYDKDF (reference sequence). The CDR3 runs 14 residues. The V and J ends lost 1 base and 2 bases respectively, with 6 bases between them. Authors' processing steps: Reference gene primer amplification in the assay estimated nucleated cell counts. Measured with immunoSEQ multiplex PCR; TCRdb has only the in-frame clones, and not every one. V and J calls plus clone size are reproduced from that table; the DNA served to infer D and trimming. Here the sample spans about 44,000 clones, less than 85% being singletons.

The sequence was obtained from a woman between 70 and 85 years old with acute or convalescent COVID-19. Material: peripheral blood. The V call is TRBV15, the J call TRBJ1-3, with D unresolved. The CDR3, as DNA: TGTGCCACCAGCAGAGCAGATACTGGAAACACCATATATTTT. Protein: CATSRADTGNTIYF.